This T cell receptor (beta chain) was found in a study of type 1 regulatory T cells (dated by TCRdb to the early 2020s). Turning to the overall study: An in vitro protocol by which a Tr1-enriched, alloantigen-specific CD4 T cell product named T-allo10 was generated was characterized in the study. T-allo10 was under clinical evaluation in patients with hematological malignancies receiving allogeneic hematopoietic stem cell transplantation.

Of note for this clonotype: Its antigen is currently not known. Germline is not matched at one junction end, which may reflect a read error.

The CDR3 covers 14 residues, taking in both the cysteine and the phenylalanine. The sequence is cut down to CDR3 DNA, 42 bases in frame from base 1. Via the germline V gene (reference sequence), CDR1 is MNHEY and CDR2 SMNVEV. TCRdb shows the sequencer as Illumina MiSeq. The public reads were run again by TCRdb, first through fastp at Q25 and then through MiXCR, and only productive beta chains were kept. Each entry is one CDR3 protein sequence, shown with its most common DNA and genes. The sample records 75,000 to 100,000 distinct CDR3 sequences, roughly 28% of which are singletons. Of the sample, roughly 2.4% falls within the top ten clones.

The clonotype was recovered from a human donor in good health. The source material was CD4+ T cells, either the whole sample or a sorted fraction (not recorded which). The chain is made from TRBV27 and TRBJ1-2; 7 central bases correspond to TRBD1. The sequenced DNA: TGTGCCAACAGTCCCGACAGGGCCTACTATGGCTACACCTTC. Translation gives CANSPDRAYYGYTF.